One sample yielded the 31 T cell receptor beta chains listed below, sequenced in a study of shared clonotypes between healthy human individuals. Sequencing was performed with immunoSEQ multiplex PCR; in TCRdb, only in-frame clones are kept and a portion is missing. The data show approximately 500,000 clones, over 70% seen once. Source material: PBMCs. These receptors were obtained from a woman between 40 and 55 years old in good health. Some clones in this sample may be carry-over from other donors' samples.

The genes are TRBV10-3 and TRBJ2-3; 10 bases agree with TRBD2. Germline CDR1 is ENHRY and CDR2 is SYGVKD. The trim removed 4 bases at V and 2 bases at J, leaving 21 bases unmatched. The CDR3 is made up of 21 amino acids. CDR3 residues: CAISGRWTSGSISTHTDTQYF. The CDR3 coding sequence is TGTGCCATCAGTGGTCGGTGGACTAGCGGTTCAATAAGCACACACACAGATACGCAGTATTTT.

The rearrangement joins TRBV6-4 to TRBJ2-6, with 7 bases matching TRBD2. Germline loops: CDR1 MRHNA, CDR2 SNTAGT. The CDR3 totals 17 residues. With 7 bases clipped from V and 1 base from J, the junction kept 10 bases outside the gene matches. Here the CDR3 reads CASTPSAGRSGANVLTF. In nucleotides, the CDR3 is TGTGCCAGCACCCCGTCAGCGGGAAGGTCTGGGGCCAACGTCCTGACTTTC.

V and J are TRBV27 and TRBJ1-5; D is unresolved. V lost 2 bases and J 7 bases, leaving 12 bases between the germline ends. Germline CDR1 is MNHEY and CDR2 is SMNVEV (reference sequence). CDR3 length: 14 amino acids. The CDR3 DNA is TGTGCCAGCAGTTTAGAAGGGTGGGGACAGCCCCAGCATTTT. It specifies CASSLEGWGQPQHF.

This chain uses TRBV11-2 with TRBJ2-2; unclear D gene. The V end was cut by 4 bases, the J end by 8 bases, with 20 bases between. Germline values: CDR1 SGHAT, CDR2 FQNNGV. The CDR3 contains 16 residues. The CDR3: CASSSPPGLNPGELFF. In DNA form, the CDR3 reads TGTGCCAGCAGCTCCCCACCGGGCTTGAACCCGGGGGAGCTGTTTTTT.

J is TRBJ1-1 and V is TRBV19; D is perhaps TRBD1 (5 bases). Trimming left V 5 bases short and J 2 bases short, with 9 bases between. The CDR3 loop spans 13 amino acids. The germline V gene encodes CDR1 LNHDA and CDR2 SQIVND (reference sequence). The CDR3 protein is CASSHQGNTEAFF. The CDR3 DNA is TGTGCCAGTAGTCACCAGGGTAACACTGAAGCTTTCTTT. The entire variable domain, with the rest obtained from reference TRBV19 and TRBJ1-1, is as follows: DGGITQSPKYLFRKEGQNVTLSCEQNLNHDAMYWYRQDPGQGLRLIYYSQIVNDFQKGDIAEGYSVSREKKESFPLTVTSAQKNPTAFYLCASSHQGNTEAFFGQGTRLTVV.

The gene calls are TRBV28 and TRBJ2-7, with 13 bases identical to TRBD2. J was trimmed by 4 bases and V by 4 bases; bases with no gene match: 13. The CDR3 covers 18 residues. CDR1 and CDR2 (germline): MDHEN, SYDVKM. The CDR3 nucleotides are TGTGCCAGCAGTTCTCCGGGACTAGCGGGGAGGGGCGTTTACGAGCAGTACTTC. Its translation is CASSSPGLAGRGVYEQYF.

The rearrangement uses TRBV5-1 and TRBJ2-4; maybe TRBD1 (6 bases). This CDR3 is 13 amino acids long. The V and J ends lost 8 bases and 5 bases respectively, with 14 bases between them. Germline CDR1 and CDR2: SGHRS and YFSETQ. Here the CDR3 DNA reads TGCGCCAGTAAAAGGGACATTGAAAACATTCAGTACTTC. Amino acids: CASKRDIENIQYF.

The rearrangement joins TRBV27 to TRBJ2-5; 10 bases align to TRBD2. CDR1 is MNHEY and CDR2 is SMNVEV in the germline V gene (reference sequence). The CDR3 covers 20 residues. V lost 5 bases, J lost 5 bases, and 23 bases stayed unmatched. In DNA, the CDR3 is TGTGCCAGCAGTCCATTGCCCGCGGGACTAGCGAGAAGTGGGGGGGAGACCCAGTACTTC. Encoded protein: CASSPLPAGLARSGGETQYF.

The chain uses TRBV7-9 and TRBJ2-1, with D unresolved. V was shortened by 10 bases and J by 2 bases, with 9 bases between the two germline ends. This CDR3 contains 12 residues. Looked up from germline, CDR1 is SEHNR and CDR2 is FQNEAQ (reference sequence). In nucleotides, the CDR3 is TGTGCCAACTATCCCGCCTACAATGAGCAGTTCTTC. It yields the protein CANYPAYNEQFF. Based on the CDR3 plus reference TRBV7-9 and TRBJ2-1, the full variable domain is DTGVSQNPRHKITKRGQNVTFRCDPISEHNRLYWYRQTLGQGPEFLTYFQNEAQLEKSRLLSDRFSAERPKGSFSTLEIQRTEQGDSAMYLCANYPAYNEQFFGPGTRLTVL.

This chain connects TRBV5-1 to TRBJ1-1, with 7 nucleotides matching TRBD1. The CDR3 sequence is 15 residues long. Per germline, CDR1 SGHRS and CDR2 YFSETQ. Trimming took 9 bases from V and 3 from J; bases not matched to a gene: 14. CDR3 nucleotides: TGCGCCACTCGGGAGACAGGGTCACGAGACACTGAAGCTTTCTTT. As protein: CATRETGSRDTEAFF.

This sequence joins TRBV7-9 and TRBJ1-1; D is possibly TRBD1 (5 bases). The CDR3 runs to 17 residues. V was cut by 6 bases and J by 0 bases, with 20 bases left in between. Germline V CDR1 and CDR2: SEHNR, FQNEAQ (reference sequence). The chain's CDR3 is CASRSLGVKKMNTEAFF. The CDR3 DNA follows: TGTGCCAGCAGGTCACTGGGGGTCAAGAAGATGAACACTGAAGCTTTCTTT.

This sequence joins TRBV7-2 and TRBJ2-2, with TRBD2 matching 7 bases. Germline assignment: CDR1 SGHTA and CDR2 FQGNSA. This CDR3 contains 15 residues. The trim removed 2 bases at V and 3 bases at J, leaving 3 bases unmatched. DNA of the CDR3: TGTGCCAGCAGCTTAAGGCTAGCGGACACCGGGGAGCTGTTTTTT. Residues: CASSLRLADTGELFF.

This chain uses TRBV5-5 with TRBJ1-3; 7 nucleotides match TRBD1. The CDR3 runs 14 residues. Germline V CDR1 and CDR2: SGHKS, YYEKEE (reference sequence). After removal of 1 base from V and 3 bases from J, the junction contained 1 base not matched to a gene. The CDR3 DNA is TGTGCCAGCAGCTTGCAGGGGGATGGAAACACCATATATTTT. Translating it yields CASSLQGDGNTIYF.

This clone was found once. V and J are TRBV6-5 and TRBJ1-2, with D hard to call. The V gene's germline CDR1 is MNHEY and CDR2 SVGAGI. This CDR3 is built from 14 residues. V lost 6 bases and J lost 12, with 23 bases in between. The CDR3 nucleotides read TGTGCCAGCAGCCCTCATACCGCGACGAACCGCAACACCTTC. Encoded protein: CASSPHTATNRNTF.

V gene TRBV27 combines with J gene TRBJ2-2; tentatively, D is TRBD2 (6 bases). Germline values: CDR1 MNHEY, CDR2 SMNVEV (reference sequence). This CDR3 has 14 residues. The V gene lost 6 bases and the J gene lost 2 bases, with 10 bases spanning the gap. The CDR3 protein is CASRAGSNTGELFF. DNA of the CDR3: TGTGCCAGCAGGGCGGGGTCAAACACCGGGGAGCTGTTTTTT.

This sequence joins TRBV5-1 and TRBJ1-2; 8 positions agree with TRBD1. This CDR3 comprises 16 residues. Unmatched junction bases numbered 9, after V lost 1 base and J lost 4 bases. Germline V lookup: CDR1 SGHRS, CDR2 YFSETQ. The DNA of the CDR3 is TGCGCCAGCAGCTTGTTTGAGCCCGGGACAGGCTATGGCTACACCTTC. Encoded protein: CASSLFEPGTGYGYTF.

V and J are TRBV28 and TRBJ2-1; 7 positions match TRBD2. This CDR3 has 15 residues. After removal of 3 bases from V and 1 base from J, the junction contained 3 bases not matched to a gene. The V gene's germline CDR1 is MDHEN and CDR2 SYDVKM. This CDR3 reads CASSLGRESYNEQFF. The CDR3 bases are TGTGCCAGCAGTTTGGGGCGGGAGTCCTACAATGAGCAGTTCTTC.

This clone was recorded only once. The chain uses TRBV29-1 and TRBJ2-2; no reliable D call. The CDR3 is made up of 13 amino acids. The germline V gene encodes CDR1 SQVTM and CDR2 ANQGSEA. Trimming took 7 bases from V and 6 from J, leaving 15 bases between them. CDR3 DNA sequence: TGCAGCGCTTTAGCCTGGGATGCCGGGGAGCTGTTTTTT. Amino acids: CSALAWDAGELFF.

This clone came up a few times. The chain combines TRBV28 with TRBJ2-4; 14 positions agree with TRBD2. Per germline, CDR1 MDHEN and CDR2 SYDVKM. This CDR3 region has 18 residues. V dropped 6 bases and J dropped 1; count of bases not matched to a gene: 8. This CDR3 reads CASRQPGLAGVAKNIQYF. CDR3 nucleotide sequence: TGTGCCAGCAGACAACCGGGACTAGCGGGAGTCGCCAAAAACATTCAGTACTTC.

The chain couples TRBV10-3 to TRBJ2-7, with 11 positions matching TRBD2. The CDR3 extends over 15 amino acids. In germline, CDR1 is ENHRY, CDR2 SYGVKD. Trimming removed 0 bases from V and 5 bases from J; junction bases left unmatched: 3. CDR3 bases: TGTGCCATCAGTGAGTCCCTAGCGGGAGGAGACGAGCAGTACTTC. This codes for CAISESLAGGDEQYF.

V is TRBV2 and J is TRBJ2-3, with D possibly matching TRBD1 (5 bases). From germline, CDR1 is SNHLY and CDR2 FYNNEI. CDR3 length: 12 amino acids. Deletions cut 10 bases from V and 3 bases from J, with 11 bases between. The CDR3 nucleotides read TGTGCCACCCAGACAGATACAGATACGCAGTATTTT. It specifies CATQTDTDTQYF.

The V and J genes are TRBV28 and TRBJ2-7, with a possible D match to TRBD1 (6 bases). This CDR3 has 15 amino acids. The V end was cut by 5 bases, the J end by 2 bases, with 16 bases between. Per the germline V gene, CDR1 is MDHEN and CDR2 is SYDVKM. Here the CDR3 DNA reads TGTGCCAGCAGTGCCGGGACAAACGTTGCCTACGAGCAGTACTTC. Amino acids: CASSAGTNVAYEQYF.

The rearrangement uses TRBV5-1 and TRBJ2-1; 9 nucleotides match TRBD1. Germline V gene data show CDR1 as SGHRS and CDR2 as YFSETQ. This CDR3 has 15 residues. With V trimmed by 4 bases and J by 1 base, 3 bases remained unmatched. The CDR3 loop is CASSPGTGSYNEQFF. CDR3 DNA sequence: TGCGCCAGCAGCCCCGGGACAGGGTCCTACAATGAGCAGTTCTTC.

The V gene is TRBV6-4, the J gene TRBJ2-7, with 12 bases aligning to TRBD2. Germline values: CDR1 MRHNA, CDR2 SNTAGT. Trimming at V came to 6 bases and at J to 6 bases, leaving 9 bases not matched to a gene. The CDR3 has 15 amino acids. The CDR3 sequence: CASRAWASGRGEQYF. CDR3 DNA sequence: TGTGCCAGCAGGGCTTGGGCTAGCGGGAGGGGCGAGCAGTACTTC.

V gene TRBV11-2 combines with J gene TRBJ2-5; the D call may be TRBD1 or TRBD2 (5 bases each). This CDR3 spans 16 amino acids. From germline, CDR1 is SGHAT and CDR2 FQNNGV. V shed 5 bases and J shed 1 base, with 17 bases lying between them. CDR3 amino acids: CASSPYSGLPQETQYF. The CDR3 DNA reads TGTGCCAGCAGCCCTTATTCGGGGCTCCCCCAAGAGACCCAGTACTTC.

The chain links TRBV21-1 to TRBJ2-1; the table gives TRBD2 as D, unverified against the DNA. TRBV21-1 is given as a pseudogene. The CDR3 runs 20 residues. CDR3 loop: CASSKAGSSWPLSPYNEQFF. The CDR3 bases are TGTGCCAGCAGCAAAGCGGGGTCTAGCTGGCCGCTGAGCCCCTACAATGAGCAGTTCTTC.

The chain combines TRBV27 with TRBJ2-6; D is uncertain. Germline CDR1 is MNHEY and CDR2 is SMNVEV (reference sequence). V lost 8 bases to trimming and J lost 0 bases, with 8 bases between them. The CDR3 has 14 residues. CDR3 protein: CASGDNSGANVLTF. The CDR3 DNA reads as TGTGCCAGCGGTGACAACTCTGGGGCCAACGTCCTGACTTTC.

V and J are TRBV2 and TRBJ1-1; D is perhaps TRBD1 (6 bases). The CDR3 runs 14 residues. Per germline, CDR1 SNHLY and CDR2 FYNNEI. V lost 6 bases and J 4 bases, leaving 15 bases between the germline ends. CDR3 sequence reads: CASRRGGAVTEAFF. The CDR3 DNA is TGTGCCAGCAGGCGGGGGGGGGCTGTCACTGAAGCTTTCTTT.

V usage is TRBV18 and J usage is TRBJ2-7, with 10 bases matching TRBD1. This CDR3 has 15 residues. In germline, CDR1 is KGHSH, CDR2 LQKENI. J was trimmed by 3 bases and V by 6 bases; bases with no gene match: 8. The CDR3 DNA reads TGTGCCAGCTCGCCAGGGACAGGGGTCGACTACGAGCAGTACTTC. Its translation is CASSPGTGVDYEQYF. Together with reference TRBV18 and TRBJ2-7, the CDR3 gives the full variable domain: NAGVMQNPRHLVRRRGQEARLRCSPMKGHSHVYWYRQLPEEGLKFMVYLQKENIIDESGMPKERFSAEFPKEGPSILRIQQVVRGDSAAYFCASSPGTGVDYEQYFGPGTRLTVT.

The V gene is TRBV5-1, the J gene TRBJ2-1; D ambiguous. Trimming shortened V by 4 bases and J by 5 bases, and 13 bases separated the two germline ends. Germline V gene data show CDR1 as SGHRS and CDR2 as YFSETQ. The CDR3 runs 14 residues. Written as DNA, the CDR3 is TGCGCCAGCAGCCCCTGGTCCAGCAACAATGAGCAGTTCTTC. Translation gives CASSPWSSNNEQFF.

As to this clone: A far larger clone lies a single base away; this is likely a read error. Within the sample, other DNA sequences also encode this same CDR3. The chain couples TRBV7-9 to TRBJ1-5; 7 bases are a match to TRBD1. This CDR3 region has 15 residues. The V gene's germline CDR1 is SEHNR and CDR2 FQNEAQ (reference sequence). The chain's CDR3 is CASSLEGTAGQPQHF. The CDR3, as DNA: TGTGCCAGCAGTTTAGAGGGGACAGCGGGGCAGCCCCAGCATTTT.